A single sample is the source of the 20 T cell receptor beta chains below, sequenced in a study of blood T cells in healthy people across ages. Through a sample-barcoded 5' primer and a J-beta primer mix, a second PCR was run for 7 to 11 cycles. MiXCR, run by TCRdb on the 5' RACE reads, gives a single entry per CDR3 protein. The sample records hundreds of thousands of distinct CDR3 sequences, about 28% being singletons. Sequenced: blood. The receptors originated from a woman older than 75 in good health.

This clonotype was seen ten or more times. The rearrangement joins TRBV20-1 to TRBJ2-5; TRBD1 is a possible D gene (5 bases). CDR1 and CDR2 (germline): DFQATT, SNEGSKA (reference sequence). The CDR3 is made up of 14 amino acids. V lost 3 bases and J 5 bases, leaving 16 bases between the germline ends. DNA for the CDR3: TGCAGTGCTAGTATCGGCCTGGGGCGGGAGACCCAGTACTTC. Translation gives CSASIGLGRETQYF.

The V gene is TRBV6-5, the J gene TRBJ1-2; D gene unclear. Trimming cost V 4 bases and J 7 bases, with 7 bases left between them. CDR1 and CDR2 from the germline V gene are MNHEY and SVGAGI. The CDR3 has 11 residues. The CDR3 nucleotides are TGTGCCAGCAGTTCCCTCTCTGGCTACACCTTC. Its protein is CASSSLSGYTF.

The chain is built from TRBV2 and TRBJ2-7; no clear D. The end of the DNA fits TRBJ2-4 better, so the J call may be wrong. CDR3 length: 13 amino acids. CDR1 is SNHLY and CDR2 is FYNNEI in the germline V gene. The CDR3 DNA reads TGTGCCAGCAGTGTTAAAGCCAAAAACATTCAGTACTTC. Translated, it gives CASSVKAKNIQYF.

This chain connects TRBV6-2 or TRBV6-3 to TRBJ2-7; 8 bases are a match to TRBD2. Trimming at V came to 5 bases and at J to 3 bases, leaving 9 bases not matched to a gene. The CDR3 is 15 amino acids. Germline CDR1 MNHEY, CDR2 SVGEGT. The CDR3 reads CASSNRGGVDYEQYF. CDR3 nucleotides: TGTGCCAGCAGTAACCGGGGGGGGGTGGACTACGAGCAGTACTTC.

This clonotype occurred many times. The chain is built from TRBV5-1 and TRBJ2-7; TRBD2 matches at 7 bases. This CDR3 has 15 amino acids. With 0 bases clipped from V and 1 base from J, the junction kept 4 bases outside the gene matches. Germline values: CDR1 SGHRS, CDR2 YFSETQ. The CDR3 sequence: CASSLESGLSYEQYF. CDR3 coding DNA: TGCGCCAGCAGCTTGGAATCGGGACTATCCTACGAGCAGTACTTC.

This clonotype was detected many times. The CDR3 DNA is TGCAGTGCTACCCCCAGAGCGGATAACACAGATACGCAGTATTTT. Protein product: CSATPRADNTDTQYF. The rearrangement uses TRBV20-1 and TRBJ2-3, with D perhaps matching TRBD2 (5 bases). V lost 4 bases, J lost 2 bases, and 16 bases lay in between. CDR3 length: 15 amino acids. CDR1 is DFQATT, CDR2 SNEGSKA, per germline (reference sequence).

This clonotype showed up many times. This chain's CDR3 is CATSSVRDRAPSSYEQYF. CDR3 nucleotide sequence: TGTGCCACCAGCAGTGTCCGGGACAGGGCCCCTTCCTCCTACGAGCAGTACTTC. V usage is TRBV15 and J usage is TRBJ2-7, with 9 bases fitting TRBD1. Germline V gene sequence: CDR1 LNHNV, CDR2 YYDKDF (reference sequence). The CDR3 extends over 18 amino acids. V trimming: 3 bases; J trimming: 0 bases; junction bases outside the gene matches: 12. Filled out from reference TRBV15 and TRBJ2-7, the complete variable domain reads DAMVIQNPRYQVTQFGKPVTLSCSQTLNHNVMYWYQQKSSQAPKLLFHYYDKDFNNEADTPDNFQSRRPNTSFCFLDIRSPGLGDTAMYLCATSSVRDRAPSSYEQYFGPGTRLTVT.

This clonotype was observed many times. The chain uses TRBV5-6 and TRBJ2-7; D is undetermined. The V gene lost 4 bases and the J gene lost 3 bases, with 17 bases spanning the gap. Germline V lookup: CDR1 SGHDT, CDR2 YYEEEE. The CDR3 totals 15 residues. CDR3 coding DNA: TGTGCCAGCAGCCTTTTACGGTGGGGAAACTACGAGCAGTACTTC. This translates into CASSLLRWGNYEQYF.

This clonotype was detected ten times or more. CDR3 DNA: TGCGCCAGCAGCCGAGACAGCTCGAACACCGGGGAGCTGTTTTTT. The encoded protein is CASSRDSSNTGELFF. This rearrangement joins TRBV5-1 to TRBJ2-2; TRBD1 is a possible D gene (5 bases). The germline CDR1 and CDR2 sequences are SGHRS and YFSETQ. The CDR3 sequence is 15 residues long. Trimming stripped 4 bases from V and 0 bases from J, with 10 bases between.

This clonotype was picked up many times. V gene TRBV12-5 combines with J gene TRBJ1-2; D gene ambiguous. Germline V CDR1 and CDR2: LGHNT, FRNRAP. This CDR3 contains 12 residues. V was clipped by 6 bases and J by 8 bases, with 13 bases between them. CDR3 sequence reads: CASGTGMKGYTF. In nucleotides, the CDR3 is TGTGCTAGTGGAACCGGGATGAAGGGCTACACCTTC.

This clonotype came up many times. The V gene is TRBV7-2, the J gene TRBJ2-7; TRBD2 matches at 10 bases. Germline CDR1 SGHTA, CDR2 FQGNSA. J gave up 4 bases and V 1 base, and 10 bases lay outside the gene matches. The CDR3 runs 17 residues. CDR3: CASSLVAAGGPGYEQYF. The DNA of the CDR3 is TGTGCCAGCAGCTTAGTAGCAGCGGGGGGGCCGGGGTACGAGCAGTACTTC. Variable domain in full (rest from reference TRBV7-2 and TRBJ2-7): GAGVSQSPSNKVTEKGKDVELRCDPISGHTALYWYRQSLGQGLEFLIYFQGNSAPDKSGLPSDRFSAERTGGSVSTLTIQRTQQEDSAVYLCASSLVAAGGPGYEQYFGPGTRLTVT.

This clonotype was picked up many times. The chain carries TRBV20-1 and TRBJ1-2, with 9 positions matching TRBD1. Trimming cost V 1 base and J 4 bases; bases outside gene matches: 7. The germline V gene encodes CDR1 DFQATT and CDR2 SNEGSKA (reference sequence). The CDR3 runs 15 residues. CDR3 nucleotide sequence: TGCAGTGCTAGAGGACAGGGGGGGAGTGGCTATGGCTACACCTTC. It translates to CSARGQGGSGYGYTF.

This clonotype showed up many times. The chain couples TRBV7-3 to TRBJ2-6; D gene ambiguous. V was shortened by 2 bases and J by 0 bases, with 5 bases between the two germline ends. Germline-derived CDR1 and CDR2 are SGHTA and FQGTGA. The CDR3 contains 15 residues. Written as DNA, the CDR3 is TGTGCCAGCAGCTTAGCAATCTCTGGGGCCAACGTCCTGACTTTC. This gives the protein CASSLAISGANVLTF.

J is TRBJ2-7 and V is TRBV27; D perhaps matches TRBD1 (6 bases). Germline V gene data show CDR1 as MNHEY and CDR2 as SMNVEV (reference sequence). V was cut by 10 bases and J by 7 bases, with 17 bases left in between. The CDR3 loop spans 12 amino acids. The CDR3 region is CAIRTGHNEQYF. CDR3 DNA sequence: TGTGCCATACGAACAGGGCACAATGAGCAGTACTTC.

This clonotype was counted between two and nine times. Being one base from a much bigger clone, this may be a read error. The rearrangement uses TRBV7-8 and TRBJ2-1; D possibly uses TRBD1 or TRBD2 (5 bases each). The CDR3 is 14 residues long. Germline CDR1 and CDR2: SGHVS and FQNEAQ. The CDR3 is CASSSGRRYSEQFF. Written as DNA, the CDR3 is TGTGCCAGCAGCTCGGGGCGAAGGTACAGTGAGCAGTTCTTC.

V gene TRBV9 combines with J gene TRBJ1-1; D gene unclear. The CDR3 length is 14 residues. Trimming removed 3 bases from V and 2 bases from J, with 11 bases in between. CDR1 is SGDLS, CDR2 YYNGEE, per germline. The CDR3 DNA is TGTGCCAGCAGCGACGGAATAAGAAACACTGAAGCTTTCTTT. It encodes CASSDGIRNTEAFF. Variable domain in full (rest from reference TRBV9 and TRBJ1-1): DSGVTQTPKHLITATGQRVTLRCSPRSGDLSVYWYQQSLDQGLQFLIQYYNGEERAKGNILERFSAQQFPDLHSELNLSSLELGDSALYFCASSDGIRNTEAFFGQGTRLTVV.

This clonotype was seen many times. CDR3 residues: CASSQVWANYGYTF. The CDR3 DNA reads TGCGCCAGCAGCCAAGTTTGGGCTAACTATGGCTACACCTTC. The genes are TRBV4-3 and TRBJ1-2; D is unresolved. There are 14 residues in the CDR3. V was pared by 1 base and J by 0 bases, with 6 bases between. The V gene's germline CDR1 is LGHNA and CDR2 YSLEER.

V is TRBV27 and J is TRBJ1-6; 7 positions match TRBD1. CDR1 is MNHEY, CDR2 SMNVEV, per germline (reference sequence). J gave up 8 bases and V 7 bases, and 14 bases lay outside the gene matches. The CDR3 totals 16 residues. The CDR3, as DNA: TGTGCCAGCACCATTTCTCCGACAGGGTACGATTCACCCCTCCACTTT. Encoded protein: CASTISPTGYDSPLHF.

This rearrangement joins TRBV6-5 to TRBJ2-6; either TRBD1 or TRBD2 may supply D (5 bases each). V was cut by 2 bases and J by 4 bases, with 9 bases left in between. This CDR3 spans 15 amino acids. CDR1 is MNHEY and CDR2 is SVGAGI in the germline V gene. CDR3 coding DNA: TGTGCCAGCAGTTACGGGGGACCGGGGGCCAACGTCCTGACTTTC. The encoded protein is CASSYGGPGANVLTF.

This sequence joins TRBV5-1 and TRBJ1-5, with D uncertain. This CDR3 is built from 15 residues. Trimming removed 0 bases from V and 4 bases from J, with 11 bases in between. Germline-derived CDR1 and CDR2 are SGHRS and YFSETQ. The CDR3 spells CASSLDLASNQPQHF. The DNA for the CDR3 is TGCGCCAGCAGCTTGGACCTGGCGTCTAATCAGCCCCAGCATTTT.